This entry lists 21 T cell receptor beta chains sequenced from one sample in a study of cytomegalovirus exposure and HLA in healthy donors. In the PCR, 60 Vbeta and 13 Jbeta primers were used. Using immunoSEQ multiplex PCR, the repertoire was profiled, and TCRdb retains in-frame clones only, with some absent. Of about 160,000 clones listed, roughly 89% were seen once; the top ten hold 0.7% to 1%. The sequencing input was PBMCs. The source is a woman aged 30 to 39 in good health and CMV-seronegative.

The chain joins TRBV15 to TRBJ2-5; D unclear. The J call may be faulty, since TRBJ2-7 better matches the DNA end. Germline V lookup: CDR1 LNHNV, CDR2 YYDKDF (reference sequence). CDR3 size: 15 residues. CDR3 residues: CATSRADGQPYEQYF. In DNA, the CDR3 is TGTGCCACCAGCAGGGCCGATGGGCAGCCATACGAGCAGTACTTC.

This chain joins TRBV7-9 and TRBJ1-4, with D maybe TRBD1 (5 bases). Trimming pared 4 bases from V and 0 bases from J, leaving 12 bases between. The CDR3 contains 16 residues. Germline CDR1 reads SEHNR; CDR2 reads FQNEAQ (reference sequence). CDR3 sequence: CASSSGRVTTNEKLFF. The CDR3 DNA reads TGTGCCAGCAGCTCAGGGAGGGTCACAACTAATGAAAAACTGTTTTTT.

The chain links TRBV19 to TRBJ2-1; 15 bases are a match to TRBD2. The CDR3 has 17 residues. CDR1 is LNHDA and CDR2 is SQIVND in the germline V gene (reference sequence). J gave up 6 bases and V 6 bases, and 9 bases lay outside the gene matches. The DNA of the CDR3 is TGTGCCAGTAGGACCCGGACTAGCGGGGGGGCGGGCAATGAGCAGTTCTTC. Translating gives CASRTRTSGGAGNEQFF.

This clone was detected only a few times. The CDR3 DNA follows: TGTGCCAGCAGCCCTAGGCAGGGGTTACGATCAGATACGCAGTATTTT. Amino acid sequence: CASSPRQGLRSDTQYF. The chain couples TRBV7-2 to TRBJ2-3, with a tentative D call TRBD1 (6 bases). There are 16 residues in the CDR3. CDR1 is SGHTA, CDR2 FQGNSA, per germline. V shed 5 bases and J shed 4 bases, with 19 bases lying between them.

V usage is TRBV7-2 and J usage is TRBJ2-5; D possibly corresponds to TRBD2 (7 bases). Per germline, CDR1 SGHTA and CDR2 FQGNSA. This CDR3 contains 16 residues. V dropped 3 bases and J dropped 1 base, with 15 bases sitting between them. CDR3 protein: CASSFSGGGFQETQYF. CDR3 DNA sequence: TGTGCCAGCAGCTTCTCAGGCGGGGGCTTCCAAGAGACCCAGTACTTC.

The rearrangement links TRBV7-6 to TRBJ2-7, with D perhaps matching TRBD2 (6 bases). This CDR3 contains 14 residues. Between the trimmed V and J ends, which lost 5 bases and 4 bases, there was a span of 15 bases. Per germline, CDR1 SGHVS and CDR2 FNYEAQ. The CDR3 spells CASSPGGRGYEQYF. CDR3 DNA: TGTGCCAGCAGCCCCGGGGGTAGGGGATACGAGCAGTACTTC.

The CDR3 nucleotides are TGTGCCAGCAGTTTTTCCGGGGGATATGGGGAGCAGTACTTC. It codes for CASSFSGGYGEQYF. V gene TRBV28 combines with J gene TRBJ2-7; D possibly corresponds to TRBD2 (6 bases). Trimming left V 3 bases short and J 7 bases short, with 16 bases between. Germline loops: CDR1 MDHEN, CDR2 SYDVKM. The CDR3 sequence is 14 residues long.

CDR3: CASSLGATSERRGAKNIQYF. CDR3 nucleotides: TGTGCCAGCAGCTTAGGCGCGACTAGCGAGCGGAGAGGGGCCAAAAACATTCAGTACTTC. This chain uses TRBV7-6 with TRBJ2-4, with 8 bases that match TRBD2. Per germline, CDR1 SGHVS and CDR2 FNYEAQ. This CDR3 region has 20 residues. V was clipped by 1 base and J by 1 base; unmatched bases: 15.

This clone has a handful of counts. This chain connects TRBV5-6 to TRBJ1-2, with D unclear. From germline, CDR1 is SGHDT and CDR2 YYEEEE. Deletions cut 4 bases from V and 8 bases from J, with 18 bases between. This CDR3 has 14 amino acids. CDR3 bases: TGTGCCAGCAGCCCTACGATTCCCTCGAGCGGCTACACCTTC. Translating it yields CASSPTIPSSGYTF.

The rearrangement uses TRBV9 and TRBJ2-3; D is perhaps TRBD1 (6 bases). The CDR3 length is 16 residues. The germline gives CDR1 SGDLS, CDR2 YYNGEE. Deletions cut 1 base from V and 4 bases from J, with 16 bases between. The CDR3 loop reads CASSVIGGGSADTQYF. CDR3 DNA: TGTGCCAGCAGCGTAATAGGGGGTGGGAGCGCAGATACGCAGTATTTT.

This clone was seen a few times. This chain joins TRBV10-1 and TRBJ2-1; D possibly corresponds to TRBD2 (5 bases). Trimming cost V 0 bases and J 5 bases, with 5 bases left between them. There are 13 residues in the CDR3. Germline values: CDR1 WNHNN, CDR2 SYGVQD (reference sequence). The CDR3 spells CASSESRDNEQFF. DNA of the CDR3: TGCGCCAGCAGTGAGTCGAGGGACAATGAGCAGTTCTTC.

This clone was recorded a few times. The V gene is TRBV4-3, the J gene TRBJ1-2; 7 bases line up with TRBD1. Trimming removed 2 bases from V and 7 bases from J; junction bases left unmatched: 10. The length of the CDR3 is 15 residues. CDR1 and CDR2 (germline): LGHNA, YSLEER. For the CDR3, the DNA is TGCGCCAGCAGCCAAAATTTACAGGGGAGGCTTGGCTACACCTTC. Translation gives CASSQNLQGRLGYTF.

This sequence joins TRBV7-2 and TRBJ2-5, with D hard to call. This CDR3 contains 13 residues. The V gene's germline CDR1 is SGHTA and CDR2 FQGNSA. The germline V and J ends were trimmed by 8 bases and 5 bases, with 15 bases remaining between them. CDR3 amino acids: CASRWPPQETQYF. The CDR3 DNA follows: TGTGCCAGCCGCTGGCCACCCCAGGAGACCCAGTACTTC.

The V call is TRBV10-1, the J call TRBJ1-1, with TRBD1 matching 8 bases. The CDR3 length is 18 residues. The V gene's germline CDR1 is WNHNN and CDR2 SYGVQD (reference sequence). Unmatched junction bases numbered 14, after V lost 5 bases and J lost 0 bases. CDR3 DNA: TGCGCCAGCAGTAGCGGACCGGGACAGGATACCATGAACACTGAAGCTTTCTTT. Amino acids: CASSSGPGQDTMNTEAFF.

As regards this clone: Other DNA sequences of this sample code for an identical CDR3. This chain uses TRBV9 with TRBJ1-5, with TRBD1 matching over 8 bases. CDR3 length: 14 residues. The trim removed 2 bases at V and 6 bases at J, leaving 4 bases unmatched. Germline V lookup: CDR1 SGDLS, CDR2 YYNGEE. In DNA, the CDR3 is TGTGCCAGCAGCGTCCAGGGGGCTGGTCAGCCCCAGCATTTT. Amino acid sequence: CASSVQGAGQPQHF.

The rearrangement joins TRBV9 to TRBJ2-5; TRBD2 might be the D (6 bases). V gave up 3 bases and J gave up 1 base, with 19 bases separating them. Looked up from germline, CDR1 is SGDLS and CDR2 is YYNGEE. The CDR3 runs 17 residues. The CDR3 nucleotides are TGTGCCAGCAGCGCCGGGCTGCAGCGGGCGGCCCAAGAGACCCAGTACTTC. It translates to CASSAGLQRAAQETQYF. The whole variable domain, remainder taken from reference TRBV9 and TRBJ2-5, is DSGVTQTPKHLITATGQRVTLRCSPRSGDLSVYWYQQSLDQGLQFLIQYYNGEERAKGNILERFSAQQFPDLHSELNLSSLELGDSALYFCASSAGLQRAAQETQYFGPGTRLLVL.

This chain links TRBV27 with TRBJ2-5; tentatively, D is TRBD2 (6 bases). V was trimmed by 3 bases and J by 2 bases, leaving 19 bases between them. This CDR3 comprises 17 residues. Germline-derived CDR1 and CDR2 are MNHEY and SMNVEV (reference sequence). The CDR3 protein is CASSLGHGLPKQETQYF. For the CDR3, the DNA is TGTGCCAGCAGTTTGGGGCACGGACTACCAAAACAAGAGACCCAGTACTTC.

The chain recombines TRBV19 with TRBJ1-5, with unresolved D. Germline V CDR1 and CDR2: LNHDA, SQIVND (reference sequence). This CDR3 has 15 residues. Trimming pared 6 bases from V and 3 bases from J, leaving 15 bases between. The CDR3 loop reads CASSPGTSANQPQHF. DNA for the CDR3: TGTGCCAGTAGCCCGGGTACCTCAGCCAATCAGCCCCAGCATTTT. Full variable domain (outside the CDR3, taken from reference TRBV19 and TRBJ1-5): DGGITQSPKYLFRKEGQNVTLSCEQNLNHDAMYWYRQDPGQGLRLIYYSQIVNDFQKGDIAEGYSVSREKKESFPLTVTSAQKNPTAFYLCASSPGTSANQPQHFGDGTRLSIL.

This sequence joins TRBV7-2 and TRBJ2-5, with 9 bases lining up with TRBD1. The germline V gene encodes CDR1 SGHTA and CDR2 FQGNSA. J was trimmed by 4 bases and V by 6 bases; bases with no gene match: 9. The CDR3 is 15 amino acids. The CDR3 is CASSYDRGTTETQYF. The CDR3 DNA follows: TGTGCCAGCAGTTACGACAGGGGGACAACAGAGACCCAGTACTTC.

This chain connects TRBV9 to TRBJ1-1, with a possible D match to TRBD1 (6 bases). Trimming stripped 5 bases from V and 5 bases from J, with 19 bases between. Germline V gene lookup returns CDR1 SGDLS and CDR2 YYNGEE. The CDR3 contains 15 residues. The CDR3 loop is CASSAPSGGHTEAFF. As DNA, the CDR3 is TGTGCCAGCAGTGCCCCCTCGGGGGGCCATACTGAAGCTTTCTTT.

The chain has TRBV6-1 and TRBJ2-5; 8 positions agree with TRBD1. CDR3 length equals 15 residues. The germline CDR1 and CDR2 sequences are MNHNS and SASEGT. V shed 2 bases, J shed 5 bases, and the junction held 7 bases outside the gene matches. In DNA, the CDR3 is TGTGCCAGCAGTGAAAGTGCAGGGGGCGGGGAGACCCAGTACTTC. It specifies CASSESAGGGETQYF.